The rows below give T cell receptor beta chains drawn from one sample of a study of naive and memory T cell subsets. TCRdb fed the UMI-ligation and nested PCR reads into MiXCR, producing one record per CDR3 protein. The sample carries roughly 83,000 distinct CDR3 sequences, around 11% recorded once. Material for sequencing was naive CD4+ T cells from blood. The source of these receptors is a human donor in good health. Both conserved end residues are part of each CDR3. The D gene is left open where the match is weak. Clone size is given for some rows only: seen once, a few or many times, or a class if the clone is expanded.

j_call,d_call,v_call,clone_size,cdr3_aa,cdr3_nt
TRBJ2-4,-,TRBV28,many,CASRGQGRLAKNIQYF,TGTGCCAGCAGAGGCCAGGGGCGATTGGCCAAAAACATTCAGTACTTC
TRBJ2-1,-,TRBV7-6,few,CASSPSRVNEQFF,TGTGCCAGCAGCCCTTCAAGGGTCAATGAGCAGTTCTTC
TRBJ2-1,TRBD2,TRBV20-1,-,CSARRASGGNKQFF,TGCAGTGCTAGAAGGGCTAGCGGGGGGAATAAGCAGTTCTTC
TRBJ2-1,TRBD1,TRBV19,few,CAPSRTGEAYNEQFF,TGTGCCCCTAGCCGGACAGGAGAGGCCTACAATGAGCAGTTCTTC
TRBJ2-7,-,TRBV7-6,few,CASSSETAYEQYF,TGTGCCAGCAGCTCGGAGACCGCCTACGAGCAGTACTTC
TRBJ1-4,TRBD1,TRBV18,-,CASSRTGLNEKLFF,TGTGCCAGCTCACGGACAGGGCTTAATGAAAAACTGTTTTTT
TRBJ2-1,TRBD1,TRBV7-2,many,CASSLGGTGDREQFF,TGTGCCAGCAGCTTAGGGGGGACAGGGGACAGAGAGCAGTTCTTC
TRBJ1-1,-,TRBV7-9,-,CASSPAPGRFEAFF,TGTGCCAGCAGCCCCGCACCCGGACGGTTTGAGGCTTTCTTT
TRBJ2-7,TRBD1,TRBV30,many,CAWRTGYEQYF,TGTGCCTGGCGGACAGGGTACGAGCAGTACTTC
TRBJ2-5,-,TRBV3-1,many,CASSQGIWETQYF,TGTGCCAGCAGTCAGGGGATTTGGGAGACCCAGTACTTC
TRBJ1-3,-,TRBV7-3,few,CASSLSSGNTIYF,TGTGCCAGCAGCCTCAGCTCTGGAAACACCATATATTTT
TRBJ2-1,-,TRBV7-8,-,CASSSQTGAYNEQFF,TGTGCCAGCAGCTCCCAGACCGGGGCCTACAATGAGCAGTTCTTC
TRBJ2-1,-,TRBV5-1,-,CASSPPAGTGNSWGRGYNEQFF,TGCGCCAGCAGCCCCCCCGCGGGTACAGGGAATTCGTGGGGCCGGGGCTACAATGAGCAGTTCTTC
TRBJ1-1,-,TRBV3-1,-,CASSQEARGIDTEAFF,TGTGCCAGCAGCCAAGAAGCTAGGGGTATTGACACTGAAGCTTTCTTT
TRBJ2-1,-,TRBV20-1,-,CSARDEQRYFNEQFF,TGCAGTGCTAGAGATGAACAGCGTTACTTCAATGAGCAGTTCTTC
TRBJ1-4,-,TRBV15,-,CATSRGYNEKLFF,TGTGCCACCAGCAGAGGATACAATGAAAAACTGTTTTTT
TRBJ2-5,-,TRBV12-3/TRBV12-4,few,CASSFKQETQYF,TGTGCCAGCAGTTTCAAACAAGAGACCCAGTACTTC
TRBJ1-5,TRBD1,TRBV6-2/TRBV6-3,-,CASSAGTGIGQPQHF,TGTGCCAGCAGTGCCGGGACAGGGATCGGACAGCCCCAGCATTTT
TRBJ2-1,-,TRBV20-1,-,CSALWGTPNEQFF,TGCAGTGCTCTTTGGGGAACCCCTAATGAGCAGTTCTTC
TRBJ2-1,-,TRBV15,few,CATSRQGYNEQFF,TGTGCCACCAGCAGACAGGGGTACAATGAGCAGTTCTTC
TRBJ1-6,-,TRBV4-3,-,CASSRAAAGNNSPLHF,TGCGCCAGCAGCCGGGCCGCGGCAGGGAATAATTCACCCCTCCACTTT
TRBJ2-7,TRBD2,TRBV25-1,many,CASRRGGSSYEQYF,TGTGCCAGCAGGAGGGGAGGGAGCTCCTACGAGCAGTACTTC
TRBJ1-6,-,TRBV7-2,-,CASSLESGNNSPLHF,TGTGCCAGCAGCTTAGAGTCGGGGAATAATTCACCCCTCCACTTT
TRBJ2-7,-,TRBV3-1,few,CASSPRIRSSYEQYF,TGTGCCAGCAGCCCCCGGATCAGGAGCTCCTACGAGCAGTACTTC
TRBJ2-4,TRBD2,TRBV20-1,few,CSASGLAENIQYF,TGCAGTGCCAGTGGTCTAGCGGAAAACATTCAGTACTTC
TRBJ2-3,-,TRBV24-1,-,CATGKGVTDTQYF,TGTGCCACCGGAAAAGGGGTGACAGATACGCAGTATTTT
TRBJ2-2,-,TRBV6-4,many,CASSERTDVNTGELFF,TGTGCCAGCAGCGAAAGGACAGACGTAAACACCGGGGAGCTGTTTTTT
TRBJ1-5,-,TRBV7-9,many,CASSLLTQPQHF,TGTGCCAGCAGCTTGTTAACTCAGCCCCAGCATTTT
TRBJ2-5,TRBD1,TRBV19,-,CAARDRGETQYF,TGTGCCGCCCGGGACAGGGGAGAGACCCAGTACTTC
TRBJ1-2,TRBD1,TRBV20-1,few,CSARAPYRGHSYGYTF,TGCAGTGCTAGAGCCCCGTACAGGGGGCATTCCTATGGCTACACCTTC
TRBJ2-5,-,TRBV2,few,CASRVLRQETQYF,TGTGCCAGCAGGGTGCTAAGACAAGAGACCCAGTACTTC
TRBJ2-4,TRBD1,TRBV9,few,CASSSRDRGIDIQYF,TGTGCCAGCAGCTCCCGGGACAGGGGAATCGACATTCAGTACTTC